The rows below give T cell receptor beta chains drawn from one sample of a study of technical replicates of blood from several donors. Assay used: immunoSEQ multiplex PCR; TCRdb lists only in-frame clones, some missing. The sample shows about 93,000 clones, 95% of them seen only once. Sequenced input: T cells isolated from PBMCs. Receptors were obtained from a human donor in good health. CDR3s include the opening cysteine and the closing phenylalanine or tryptophan. D genes are given only for firm matches. Not every row has a clone size; where given, it reads once, few, many or a size class.

clone_size,v_call,j_call,d_call,cdr3_nt,cdr3_aa
-,TRBV5-4,TRBJ2-7,TRBD2,TGTGCCAGCAGCCTGGGACTAGCGGGAGGGGAGGGAAACGAGCAGTACTTC,CASSLGLAGGEGNEQYF
-,TRBV7-9,TRBJ2-7,-,TGTGCCAGCAGCCCCGACAGTACTGAGCAGTACTTC,CASSPDSTEQYF
-,TRBV28,TRBJ1-5,-,TGTGCCAGCAGTTCCTTGGACAGCCTCAATCAGCCCCAGCATTTT,CASSSLDSLNQPQHF
-,TRBV27,TRBJ1-2,-,TGTGCCAGCAGTCCCCTACAGGGACCGAAGGGCCCTGGCTACACCTTC,CASSPLQGPKGPGYTF
-,TRBV4-2,TRBJ2-1,TRBD2,TGTGCCAGCAGCCAAGGGGTCGGGAGGATAGCCTACAATGAGCAGTTCTTC,CASSQGVGRIAYNEQFF
-,TRBV11-3,TRBJ2-2,-,TGTGCCAGCAGCCCTCAGTTTGGGCGGCGGGGGAACACCGGGGAGCTGTTTTTT,CASSPQFGRRGNTGELFF
-,TRBV6-5,TRBJ1-6,TRBD1,TGTGCCAGCAGTTACCACAGGGGGCGCGCGGATTCACCCCTCCACTTT,CASSYHRGRADSPLHF
once,TRBV2,TRBJ2-1,TRBD2,TGTGCCATCCCTGGGGCTAGCGGGAGTTACAATGAGCAGTTCTTC,CAIPGASGSYNEQFF
-,TRBV27,TRBJ2-2,TRBD2,TGTGCCAGCAGTCTAGCGGGAGGGTACACCGGGGAGCTGTTTTTT,CASSLAGGYTGELFF
-,TRBV27,TRBJ1-5,-,TGTGCCAGCAGGGGTGGACTCTTCAATCAGCCCCAGCATTTT,CASRGGLFNQPQHF
-,TRBV5-4,TRBJ2-2,TRBD2,TGTGCCGTTCCAGTAGCGGGAGGTTTCAACACCGGGGAGCTGTTTTTT,CAVPVAGGFNTGELFF
-,TRBV6-1,TRBJ2-3,TRBD2,TGTGCCAGCAGTAGCGGGGGCGCGGGCACAGATACGCAGTATTTT,CASSSGGAGTDTQYF
-,TRBV2,TRBJ1-2,TRBD1,TGTGCCAGCCACGACAGGGCGGGCTACACCTTC,CASHDRAGYTF
-,TRBV2,TRBJ2-1,TRBD2,TGTGCCAGCAGTGAAGTTCGGCTAGCGGGGGCCGCACCCAATGAGCAGTTCTTC,CASSEVRLAGAAPNEQFF
once,TRBV27,TRBJ1-1,-,TGTGCCAGCAGTTTGAACGTCCGAGGGACTGAAGCTTTCTTT,CASSLNVRGTEAFF
-,TRBV29-1,TRBJ1-2,TRBD1,TGCAGCGCTTCAGGGGCAGGGGGCTATGGCTACACCTTC,CSASGAGGYGYTF
-,TRBV11-3,TRBJ2-7,TRBD2,TGTGCCAGCAGCTTAGAAAGTAGCGGGAGTAACGAGCAGTACTTC,CASSLESSGSNEQYF
-,TRBV7-9,TRBJ1-1,TRBD1,TGTGCCAGCACCACAGGGGTTGGGGGATCTGAAGCTTTCTTT,CASTTGVGGSEAFF